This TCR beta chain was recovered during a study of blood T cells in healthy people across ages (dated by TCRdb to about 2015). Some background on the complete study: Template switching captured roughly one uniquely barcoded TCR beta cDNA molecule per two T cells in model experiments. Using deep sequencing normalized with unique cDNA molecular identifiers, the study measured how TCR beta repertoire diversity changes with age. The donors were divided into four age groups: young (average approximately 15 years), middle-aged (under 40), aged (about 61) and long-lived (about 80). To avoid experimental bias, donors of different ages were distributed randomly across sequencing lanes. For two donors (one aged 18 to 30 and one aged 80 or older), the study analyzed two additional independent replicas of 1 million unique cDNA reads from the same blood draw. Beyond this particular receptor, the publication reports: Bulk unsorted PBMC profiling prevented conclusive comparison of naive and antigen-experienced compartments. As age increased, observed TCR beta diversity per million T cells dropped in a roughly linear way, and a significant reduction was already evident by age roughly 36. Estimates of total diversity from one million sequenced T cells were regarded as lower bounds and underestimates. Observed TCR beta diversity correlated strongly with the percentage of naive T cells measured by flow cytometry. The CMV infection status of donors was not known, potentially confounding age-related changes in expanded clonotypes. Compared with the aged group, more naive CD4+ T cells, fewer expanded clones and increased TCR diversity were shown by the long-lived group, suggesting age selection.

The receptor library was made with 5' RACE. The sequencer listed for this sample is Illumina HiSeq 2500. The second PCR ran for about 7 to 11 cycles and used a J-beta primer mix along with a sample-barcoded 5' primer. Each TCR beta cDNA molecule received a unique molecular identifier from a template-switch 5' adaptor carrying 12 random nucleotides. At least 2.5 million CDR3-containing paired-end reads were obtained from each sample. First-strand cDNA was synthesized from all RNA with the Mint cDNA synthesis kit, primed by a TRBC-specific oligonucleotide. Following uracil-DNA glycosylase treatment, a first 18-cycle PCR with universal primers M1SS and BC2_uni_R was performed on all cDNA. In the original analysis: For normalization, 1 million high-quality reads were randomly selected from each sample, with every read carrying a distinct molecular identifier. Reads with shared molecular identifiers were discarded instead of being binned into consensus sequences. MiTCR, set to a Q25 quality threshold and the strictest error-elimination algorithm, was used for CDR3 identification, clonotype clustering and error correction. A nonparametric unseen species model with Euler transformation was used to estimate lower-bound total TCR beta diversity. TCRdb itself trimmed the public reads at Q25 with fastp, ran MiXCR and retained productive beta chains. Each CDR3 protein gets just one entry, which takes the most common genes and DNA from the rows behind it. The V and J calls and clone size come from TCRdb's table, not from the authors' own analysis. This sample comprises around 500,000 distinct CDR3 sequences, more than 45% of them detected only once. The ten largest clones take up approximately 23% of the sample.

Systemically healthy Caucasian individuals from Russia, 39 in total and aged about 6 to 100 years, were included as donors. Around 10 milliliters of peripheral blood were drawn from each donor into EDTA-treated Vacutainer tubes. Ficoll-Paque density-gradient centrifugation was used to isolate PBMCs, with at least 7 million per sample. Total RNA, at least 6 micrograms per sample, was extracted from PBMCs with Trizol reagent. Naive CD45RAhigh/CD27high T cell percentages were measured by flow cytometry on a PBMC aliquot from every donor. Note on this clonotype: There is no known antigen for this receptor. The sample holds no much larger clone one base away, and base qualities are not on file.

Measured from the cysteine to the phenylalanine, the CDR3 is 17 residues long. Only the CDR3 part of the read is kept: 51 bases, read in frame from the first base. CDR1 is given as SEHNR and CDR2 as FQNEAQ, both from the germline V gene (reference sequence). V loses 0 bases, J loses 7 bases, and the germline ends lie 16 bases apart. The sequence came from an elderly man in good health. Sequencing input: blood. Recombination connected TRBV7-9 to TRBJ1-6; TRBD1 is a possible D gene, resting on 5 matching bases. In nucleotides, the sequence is TGTGCCAGCAGCTTAGCGGGGAGGACAACATTGAATTCACCCCTCCACTTT. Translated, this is CASSLAGRTTLNSPLHF.